The T cell receptor beta chain described here comes from a study of CD8+ T cells in alopecia areata. As to treatment: oral pan-JAK inhibitor, 5-10 mg twice daily. cDNA reverse transcribed from extracted RNA served as the sequencing template. Profiling relied on immunoSEQ multiplex PCR, and the TCRdb table lists in-frame clones only, not all of them. The table shows about 160,000 clones, with about three fifths occurring only once. The CDR3 sequence is 16 residues long. Trimming cost V 0 bases and J 9 bases, with 15 bases left between them. Germline V gene sequence: CDR1 LGHNA, CDR2 YSLEER. The clonotype comes from a human donor with alopecia areata. The V gene is TRBV4-3, the J gene TRBJ1-6; D gene uncertain. The material sequenced was CD4+ T cells sorted from blood, taken at week 4, from a patient treated with tofacitinib. This chain's CDR3 is CASSQDWLTIRSPLHF. The CDR3 DNA sequence: TGCGCCAGCAGCCAAGATTGGTTGACAATTCGTTCACCCCTCCACTTT.